This is a list of T cell receptor beta chains from one sample in a study of blood T cells in healthy people across ages. TCRdb called the 5' RACE reads again in MiXCR, with one record for every CDR3 protein. The table shows roughly 1.5 million distinct CDR3 sequences, with less than 45% occurring only once. Input material: blood. All receptors come from a woman under 30 in good health. Both conserved end residues are part of each CDR3. The order of the fields is J gene, clone size, D gene, V gene, CDR3 DNA, CDR3 protein. A D gene is named only where the DNA matches it firmly. The size field is filled for only some rows; it gives once, few, many or a size class.

J gene: TRBJ2-7; clone size: .; D gene: .; V gene: TRBV6-6; CDR3 DNA: TGTGCCAGCAGTTACTCGTTCAGGGAAGGCACCCAGTACTTC; CDR3 protein: CASSYSFREGTQYF
J gene: TRBJ2-7; clone size: few; D gene: .; V gene: TRBV27; CDR3 DNA: TGTGCCAGCAGTTCCCTCGGACTTGGTGAGCAGTACTTC; CDR3 protein: CASSSLGLGEQYF
J gene: TRBJ2-3; clone size: .; D gene: .; V gene: TRBV5-1; CDR3 DNA: TGCGCCAGCAGCTTGATAGGGTGGAGCACAGATACGCAGTATTTT; CDR3 protein: CASSLIGWSTDTQYF
J gene: TRBJ2-3; clone size: .; D gene: .; V gene: TRBV15; CDR3 DNA: TGTGCCACCAGCAGGGAGGTTGGTCACATGTCTACGCAGTATTTT; CDR3 protein: CATSREVGHMSTQYF
J gene: TRBJ2-6; clone size: many; D gene: .; V gene: TRBV7-6; CDR3 DNA: TGTGCCAGCAGCTTAGCCGTCGGCTCTGGGGCCAACGTCCTGACTTTC; CDR3 protein: CASSLAVGSGANVLTF
J gene: TRBJ1-1; clone size: .; D gene: .; V gene: TRBV29-1; CDR3 DNA: TGCAGCGTTGAACCGGGGATGAACACTGAAGCTTTCTTT; CDR3 protein: CSVEPGMNTEAFF
J gene: TRBJ1-2; clone size: .; D gene: .; V gene: TRBV24-1; CDR3 DNA: TGTGCCACCAGTGATGCGACTGGGTATGGCTACACCTTC; CDR3 protein: CATSDATGYGYTF
J gene: TRBJ2-1; clone size: .; D gene: .; V gene: TRBV20-1; CDR3 DNA: TGCAGTGCTAGAGACCGGTCAGGCGGGACCCCGTTCTTC; CDR3 protein: CSARDRSGGTPFF
J gene: TRBJ2-6; clone size: few; D gene: .; V gene: TRBV20-1; CDR3 DNA: TGCAGTGCTAGAGACCAAGCTCTTTCTGGGGCCAACGTCCTGACTTTC; CDR3 protein: CSARDQALSGANVLTF
J gene: TRBJ2-3; clone size: .; D gene: TRBD2; V gene: TRBV20-1; CDR3 DNA: TGCAGTGTCTCGGGGGGGAGCGACCCCACAGATACGCAGTATTTT; CDR3 protein: CSVSGGSDPTDTQYF
J gene: TRBJ2-1; clone size: .; D gene: .; V gene: TRBV5-5; CDR3 DNA: TGTGCCAGCCAGGAGGTACTACAAGAGACCCAGTTCTTC; CDR3 protein: CASQEVLQETQFF
J gene: TRBJ2-1; clone size: .; D gene: TRBD2; V gene: TRBV11-2; CDR3 DNA: TGTGCCAGCAGCTTAGATGTCACGGGGGGGCCGAGGAATGAGCAGTTCTTC; CDR3 protein: CASSLDVTGGPRNEQFF
J gene: TRBJ2-5; clone size: .; D gene: TRBD2; V gene: TRBV6-2/TRBV6-3; CDR3 DNA: TGTGCCAGCAGTTTCCGGACTAGCGGCAACCAAGAGACCCAGTACTTC; CDR3 protein: CASSFRTSGNQETQYF
J gene: TRBJ2-5; clone size: few; D gene: .; V gene: TRBV9; CDR3 DNA: TGTGCCAGCAGCGTAGCGGTAGCGACAGAGACCCAGTACTTC; CDR3 protein: CASSVAVATETQYF
J gene: TRBJ2-1; clone size: .; D gene: .; V gene: TRBV7-2; CDR3 DNA: TGTGCCAGCAGCTTAGCGAGTCGCGGGGGCGGTTCCTACAATGAGCAGTTCTTC; CDR3 protein: CASSLASRGGGSYNEQFF
J gene: TRBJ2-3; clone size: few; D gene: TRBD2; V gene: TRBV2; CDR3 DNA: TGTGCCAGCATGCCTAGTACTGGGACTAGCGGGAATACTGGTGTATCAGATACGCAGTATTTT; CDR3 protein: CASMPSTGTSGNTGVSDTQYF
J gene: TRBJ2-7; clone size: few; D gene: .; V gene: TRBV4-1; CDR3 DNA: TGCGCCAGCAGCCAAACCAGTGTTTACGAGCAGTACTTC; CDR3 protein: CASSQTSVYEQYF
J gene: TRBJ2-7; clone size: once; D gene: .; V gene: TRBV18; CDR3 DNA: TGTGCCAGCTCACCACCCTTCGGGACGGTCCCCTACGAGCAGTACTTC; CDR3 protein: CASSPPFGTVPYEQYF
J gene: TRBJ2-3; clone size: few; D gene: TRBD2; V gene: TRBV10-3; CDR3 DNA: TGTGCCATCAGTGAGAGGCTAGCGGCAGCAGGAGATACGCAGTATTTT; CDR3 protein: CAISERLAAAGDTQYF
J gene: TRBJ1-2; clone size: few; D gene: .; V gene: TRBV29-1; CDR3 DNA: TGCAGCGCCGGAAGGGGATCTAATGGCTACACCTTC; CDR3 protein: CSAGRGSNGYTF
J gene: TRBJ2-7; clone size: .; D gene: .; V gene: TRBV6-6; CDR3 DNA: TGTGCCAGCAGTTACCCCGGGGCAGGACAATACGAGCAGTACTTC; CDR3 protein: CASSYPGAGQYEQYF
J gene: TRBJ1-1; clone size: .; D gene: .; V gene: TRBV5-1; CDR3 DNA: TGCGCCAGCAGCATCATACAGGGTTCCACTGAGGCTTTCTTT; CDR3 protein: CASSIIQGSTEAFF
J gene: TRBJ1-1; clone size: .; D gene: .; V gene: TRBV20-1; CDR3 DNA: TGCAGTGCTAGTCGGGGGAAGAACACTGAAGCTTTCTTT; CDR3 protein: CSASRGKNTEAFF
J gene: TRBJ2-2; clone size: .; D gene: TRBD2; V gene: TRBV29-1; CDR3 DNA: TGCAGCGTTGATGGCGGGACTAGCGGGACCGGGGAGCTGTTTTTT; CDR3 protein: CSVDGGTSGTGELFF
J gene: TRBJ1-1; clone size: .; D gene: .; V gene: TRBV7-9; CDR3 DNA: TGTGCCAGCACCCCCCCTGGAAAAGGGACGAACACTGAAGCTTTCTTT; CDR3 protein: CASTPPGKGTNTEAFF
J gene: TRBJ2-1; clone size: many; D gene: .; V gene: TRBV28; CDR3 DNA: TGTGCCACCACCCGCGGCTCCTACAATGAGCAGTTCTTC; CDR3 protein: CATTRGSYNEQFF
J gene: TRBJ2-1; clone size: .; D gene: TRBD2; V gene: TRBV20-1; CDR3 DNA: TGCAGTGCAAAAGGACTAGCGTACGGCAATGAGCAGTTCTTC; CDR3 protein: CSAKGLAYGNEQFF
J gene: TRBJ2-7; clone size: .; D gene: .; V gene: TRBV18; CDR3 DNA: TGTGCCAGCTCACCAATCCTAGACAATGAGCAGTACTTC; CDR3 protein: CASSPILDNEQYF
J gene: TRBJ2-3; clone size: few; D gene: .; V gene: TRBV20-1; CDR3 DNA: TGCAGTGCCGAGCGGGCGTTCACAGATACGCAGTATTTT; CDR3 protein: CSAERAFTDTQYF
J gene: TRBJ2-7; clone size: .; D gene: .; V gene: TRBV6-2/TRBV6-3; CDR3 DNA: TGTGCCAGCAGTAACTGGGACATGAGGCAGGAGCAGTACTTC; CDR3 protein: CASSNWDMRQEQYF
J gene: TRBJ2-5; clone size: .; D gene: .; V gene: TRBV29-1; CDR3 DNA: TGCAGCGTTGACCCCAACCAAGAGACCCAGTACTTC; CDR3 protein: CSVDPNQETQYF
J gene: TRBJ1-1; clone size: few; D gene: TRBD1; V gene: TRBV7-2; CDR3 DNA: TGTGCCAGCAGTACCGACAGGGGCACTGAAGCTTTCTTT; CDR3 protein: CASSTDRGTEAFF
J gene: TRBJ1-5; clone size: .; D gene: TRBD1; V gene: TRBV27; CDR3 DNA: TGTGCCAGCGCGAAGATACAGGGGAATCAGCCCCAGCATTTT; CDR3 protein: CASAKIQGNQPQHF
J gene: TRBJ2-1; clone size: .; D gene: TRBD2; V gene: TRBV7-3; CDR3 DNA: TGTGCCAGCAGCCAAACTAGCGTTAGCTCCTACAATGAGCAGTTCTTC; CDR3 protein: CASSQTSVSSYNEQFF
J gene: TRBJ2-2; clone size: .; D gene: .; V gene: TRBV10-3; CDR3 DNA: TGTGCCATCAGTGAGTTACTAGCCGTCGGGGAGCTGTTTTTT; CDR3 protein: CAISELLAVGELFF
J gene: TRBJ2-7; clone size: few; D gene: .; V gene: TRBV12-3/TRBV12-4; CDR3 DNA: TGTGCCAGCAGTTCCATAATAGAGGCGTCCTACGAGCAGTACTTC; CDR3 protein: CASSSIIEASYEQYF
J gene: TRBJ2-3; clone size: once; D gene: TRBD2; V gene: TRBV20-1; CDR3 DNA: TGCAGTGCTACTGGGACTAGCGGGAGAGCGGGTACGCAGTATTTT; CDR3 protein: CSATGTSGRAGTQYF
J gene: TRBJ2-5; clone size: .; D gene: TRBD2; V gene: TRBV4-2; CDR3 DNA: TGTGCCAGCAACCAGGGTAGTGCTAGCGGGAGTGCGGAGACCCAGTACTTC; CDR3 protein: CASNQGSASGSAETQYF
J gene: TRBJ1-5; clone size: .; D gene: .; V gene: TRBV7-9; CDR3 DNA: TGTGCCAGCAGCGGATCCCGGACCTCCGGTTCCAGTAAGCAGCCCCAGCATTTT; CDR3 protein: CASSGSRTSGSSKQPQHF